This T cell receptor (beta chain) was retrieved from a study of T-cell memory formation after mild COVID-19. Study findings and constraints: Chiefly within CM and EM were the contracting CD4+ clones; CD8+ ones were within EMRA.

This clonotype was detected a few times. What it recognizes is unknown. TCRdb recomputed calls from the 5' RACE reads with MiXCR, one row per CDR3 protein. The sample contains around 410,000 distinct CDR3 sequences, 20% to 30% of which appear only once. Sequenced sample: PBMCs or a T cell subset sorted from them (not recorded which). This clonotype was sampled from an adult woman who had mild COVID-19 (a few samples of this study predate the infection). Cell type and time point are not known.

DNA of the CDR3: TGTGCCAGCAGCCCACAGGGTTCGGCGTACACTGAAGCTTTCTTT. Amino acid sequence: CASSPQGSAYTEAFF. The chain uses TRBV7-3 and TRBJ1-1; D perhaps matches TRBD1 (6 bases). V was cut by 5 bases and J by 3 bases, with 16 bases left in between. Germline values: CDR1 SGHTA, CDR2 FQGTGA. The CDR3 covers 15 residues.